Below, one T cell receptor beta chain is given with its context. Its antigen is unknown. Base-call qualities are not available, and no considerably larger clone is one nucleotide away. Other nucleotide sequences in the sample specify the same CDR3. Via the germline V gene, CDR1 is MNHEY and CDR2 SVGAGI. From the cysteine through the phenylalanine, the CDR3 covers 13 amino acids. Only the CDR3 DNA stays, 39 bases, in frame from base 1. Trimming takes 7 bases off V and 1 base off J; junction bases not matched to a gene: 0. This specimen belongs to a study of control samples from healthy donors and cancer patients (dated by TCRdb to 2018 to 2021). Library preparation used the immunoSEQ multiplex PCR assay. The table was pulled from immuneACCESS by TCRdb, which kept in-frame rearrangements only. Such tables lose some clones; where checked, under half of the loss comes from unresolved V genes, and the rest has no known cause. Recorded for this sample are 75,000 to 95,000 clones; around nine tenths of them occurred a single time. The ten largest clonotypes hold 5.7% of the sample.

The source is a woman aged 45-60 years in good health. Specimen: blood. Recombination joined TRBV6-5 with TRBJ2-1, with 8 bases matching TRBD2. The DNA sequence is as follows: TGTGCCAGCAAGCGGGGGTCCTACAATGAGCAGTTCTTC. It encodes CASKRGSYNEQFF.